This passage covers 2 T cell receptor beta chains from one sample sequenced in a study of shared clonotypes between healthy human individuals. TCRdb's table, derived via immunoSEQ multiplex PCR, lists solely in-frame clones and lacks some. Of 2.5 million or so clones listed, approximately 90% are singletons. Sequencing was performed on naive CD4+ T cells sorted from blood. The subset here: CD45RA+ positively selected. All receptors come from a man aged 18 to 35 in good health.

The chain employs TRBV6-5 and TRBJ2-3, with D perhaps TRBD1 (5 bases). V lost 6 bases to trimming and J lost 2 bases, with 12 bases between them. Germline assignment: CDR1 MNHEY and CDR2 SVGAGI. There are 14 residues in the CDR3. CDR3 loop: CASRMTVYTDTQYF. Here the CDR3 DNA reads TGTGCCAGCAGGATGACAGTTTACACAGATACGCAGTATTTT.

This clone showed up just once. J is TRBJ2-3 and V is TRBV2; weak D call: TRBD2 (6 bases). The CDR3 has 14 residues. The germline gives CDR1 SNHLY, CDR2 FYNNEI. Trimming pared 7 bases from V and 2 bases from J, leaving 13 bases between. CDR3 protein: CASNSADYTDTQYF. The CDR3 DNA follows: TGTGCCAGCAATTCGGCGGACTACACAGATACGCAGTATTTT.